This T cell receptor beta chain was found in a study of liver allograft versus peripheral blood T cells. Study-level information: Blood and transplanted-liver T cell receptor repertoires from recipients were compared. Study results and caveats: The authors reported that T cell receptor repertoires inside liver allografts differed from those in peripheral blood.

This CDR3 comprises 14 residues. V dropped 6 bases and J dropped 3 bases, with 14 bases sitting between them. CDR1 MNHEY and CDR2 SMNVEV come from the germline V gene (reference sequence). The table lists this clonotype with a few counts. As yet, its antigen is unknown. TCRdb re-called the reads with MiXCR, one entry per CDR3 protein. The sample yields about 5,200 distinct CDR3 sequences, around 17% seen once. The receptor was isolated from a human patient who had a liver transplant. Some T cells may originate from the graft donor. This chain joins TRBV27 and TRBJ1-2; D perhaps matches TRBD1 (5 bases). CDR3 sequence reads: CASRALGEDYGYTF. In DNA form, the CDR3 reads TGTGCCAGCAGAGCCTTAGGGGAGGACTATGGCTACACCTTC.